This TCR beta chain was recorded in a study of persistence of HIV-infected CD4 T cells (dated by TCRdb to 2020 to 2022). Some background on the complete study: Participants had been on suppressive ART for a median of around eight years. Peripheral blood samples of up to roughly 180 mL were collected at multiple time points, except for a couple of participants, who underwent leukapheresis at a single time point. The study isolated CMV- and HIV-1 Gag-responding CD4+ T cells from ART-treated individuals to examine antigen-driven clonal expansion of HIV-1-infected cells. TCRbeta sequencing assessed the clonality of all cells in each sorted population, while proviral sequencing assessed the clonality of infected cells. The TCR cluster analysis across participants included under ten participants for CMV and roughly seven participants for Gag.

The immunoSEQ hsTCRB assay version 4 in survey mode was used to sequence TCRbeta repertoires from genomic DNA. Genomic DNA was diluted to 8.5 to 10 ng/uL, and up to about 1 ug per sample was used for TCRbeta sequencing. The original methods were these. ImmunoSeq Analyzer 3.0 was used for analysis of TCRbeta data, and diversity was computed on productive nucleotide rearrangements. Using the Immunarch R package, the improved Chao index served to estimate lower-bound TCR diversity and the Gini coefficient served to estimate clonality. Different nucleotide rearrangements encoding the same CDR3beta amino acid sequence were treated as distinct clonotypes. TCRbeta sequences significantly enriched in antigen-responding cells relative to anti-CD3/anti-CD28-activated cells were identified by differential abundance analysis. GLIPH2 grouped TCRs by predicted peptide-MHC specificity, both within each participant and across combined participant data sets. The immuneACCESS repertoire file appears here via TCRdb, limited to in-frame rearrangements. These files lack a portion of the clones; in checked studies, under half of the deficit traces to unresolved V genes, and the cause of the others is not known. That table is the source of V, J and clone size, and D and trimming were worked out from the DNA. The sample data list roughly 9,100 clones, and 82% of these were observed just once. Of the sample, 1.5% to 2% is held by the ten largest clones.

This clone showed up just a few times. No cognate antigen has been identified for it. Base qualities are missing; no much larger clone stands one base away. The investigation overall reported the following: TCR oligoclonality correlated with proviral oligoclonality within the same sorted populations. Significantly lower TCRbeta richness was observed in CMV- and Gag-responding cells than in anti-CD3/anti-CD28-responding cells, and higher oligoclonality was observed in CMV-responding cells than in CD3/CD28-stimulated and Gag-responding cells. Few individuals were included in the study, and only a limited range of antigens was tested. Antigen-responding cells were enriched for expanded CDR3beta sequences that were degenerate, which suggests that CD4+ responses to CMV and Gag underwent convergent selection. Because the TCR analyses were done in bulk, restricting them to just the rare CMV-responding cells that actually carried HIV-1 proviruses was not possible.

This specimen's treatment or condition label, per the study, means: suppressive antiretroviral therapy. Cells were stimulated with a pool of overlapping HIV-1 Gag 15-mer peptides at 0.95 to 1 ug per peptide per mL. CD4+ T cells that responded were sorted based on upregulation of both CD40 ligand and CD69. HIV-1-infected adults in whom suppressive ART had been started during chronic infection were enrolled as participants. Plasma HIV-1 RNA had been undetectable (below 50 copies/mL) in participants for at least 4 years. To be included, a participant needed positive CMV serology and a CD4+ T cell count above 400 cells/uL. Before stimulation, PBMCs were isolated using density centrifugation and depleted of CD8+ T cells. For approximately 17 hours, the CD8-depleted PBMCs were stimulated with anti-CD28/CD49d costimulation, a CD40-blocking antibody, and enfuvirtide to prevent new infections. Cells were sorted on a Beckman Coulter MoFlo Legacy or XDP sorter, with propidium iodide excluding dead cells. Genomic DNA was extracted with the QIAamp DNA Mini Kit for samples above one million cells, otherwise with the Quick-DNA Microprep Kit.

V is reduced by 2 bases and J by 1 base, leaving a spacing of 17 bases between them. From the germline V gene (reference sequence), CDR1 is MNHEY and CDR2 is SMNVEV. The CDR3 has 17 amino acids, counting the end cysteine and phenylalanine. The retained sequence is limited to the CDR3, 51 bases, with the frame set at the first base. This clonotype was obtained from an adult woman with HIV who was CMV-seropositive. The specimen comprised CD4+ T cells sorted from PBMCs after roughly 17-hour stimulation, sampled from a patient who received antiretroviral therapy. The sample's cell subset or site label, in plain terms: CD40L+CD69+ CD4 T cells responding to HIV-1 Gag peptides. The chain is assembled from TRBV27 and TRBJ1-1; no D gene can be assigned with confidence. The DNA is as follows: TGTGCCAGCAGTTTAATAACAACTCTCCGGGGGAACACTGAAGCTTTCTTT. It encodes CASSLITTLRGNTEAFF.